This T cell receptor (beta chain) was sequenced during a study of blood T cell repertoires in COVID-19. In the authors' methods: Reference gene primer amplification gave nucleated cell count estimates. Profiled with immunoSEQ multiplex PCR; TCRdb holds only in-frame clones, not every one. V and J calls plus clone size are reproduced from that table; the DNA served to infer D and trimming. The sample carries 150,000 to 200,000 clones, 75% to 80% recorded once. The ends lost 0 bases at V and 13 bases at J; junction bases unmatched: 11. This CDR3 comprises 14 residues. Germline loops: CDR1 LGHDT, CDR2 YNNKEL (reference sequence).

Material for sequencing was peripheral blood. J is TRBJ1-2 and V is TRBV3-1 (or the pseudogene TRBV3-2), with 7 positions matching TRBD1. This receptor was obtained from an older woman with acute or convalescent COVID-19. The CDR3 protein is CASSQERTGGSSTF. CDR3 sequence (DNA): TGTGCCAGCAGCCAAGAAAGGACAGGTGGATCTTCCACCTTC.